This T cell receptor beta chain appears in the sequencing data of a study of blood T cell repertoires in COVID-19. Study in general: Sources were T cells, B-cell-depleted T cells, or PBMCs; the material itself was cDNA or gDNA.

Participant-given clinical history determined each cohort assignment. The CDR3 is 15 amino acids. Germline loops: CDR1 ENHRY, CDR2 SYGVKD. Trimming removed 4 bases from V and 1 base from J, with 13 bases in between. Authors' data handling: Scientists estimated how many nucleated cells there were by amplifying reference gene primers. Sequenced by immunoSEQ multiplex PCR; TCRdb stores in-frame clones only, minus some. From that table come the V and J calls and clone size; the DNA was used to work out D and trimming. There are about 180,000 clones in the sample; about 91% occur only once, and approximately 2.1% lies in the top ten.

This chain uses TRBV10-3 with TRBJ1-1, with D possibly matching TRBD1 (6 bases). Sequenced material: PBMCs or T cells enriched from blood (not recorded which). The source is a woman between 40 and 55 years old with acute COVID-19. In DNA form, the CDR3 reads TGTGCCATCAGTGGCCAAACAGGGACGAACACTGAAGCTTTCTTT. Protein: CAISGQTGTNTEAFF.